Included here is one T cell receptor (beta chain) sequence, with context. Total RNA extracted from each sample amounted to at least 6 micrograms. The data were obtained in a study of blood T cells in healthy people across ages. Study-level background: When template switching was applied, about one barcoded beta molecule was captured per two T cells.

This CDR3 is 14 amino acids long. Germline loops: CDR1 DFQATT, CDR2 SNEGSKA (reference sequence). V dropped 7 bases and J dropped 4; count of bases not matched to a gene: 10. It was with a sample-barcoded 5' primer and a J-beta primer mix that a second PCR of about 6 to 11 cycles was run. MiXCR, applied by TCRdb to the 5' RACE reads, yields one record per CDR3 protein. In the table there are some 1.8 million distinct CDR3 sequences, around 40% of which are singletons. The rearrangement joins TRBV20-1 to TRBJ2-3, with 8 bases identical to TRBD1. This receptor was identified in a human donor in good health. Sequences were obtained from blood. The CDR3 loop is CSVRQGFFSDTQYF. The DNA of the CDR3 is TGCAGTGTTCGACAGGGGTTTTTCTCAGATACGCAGTATTTT.